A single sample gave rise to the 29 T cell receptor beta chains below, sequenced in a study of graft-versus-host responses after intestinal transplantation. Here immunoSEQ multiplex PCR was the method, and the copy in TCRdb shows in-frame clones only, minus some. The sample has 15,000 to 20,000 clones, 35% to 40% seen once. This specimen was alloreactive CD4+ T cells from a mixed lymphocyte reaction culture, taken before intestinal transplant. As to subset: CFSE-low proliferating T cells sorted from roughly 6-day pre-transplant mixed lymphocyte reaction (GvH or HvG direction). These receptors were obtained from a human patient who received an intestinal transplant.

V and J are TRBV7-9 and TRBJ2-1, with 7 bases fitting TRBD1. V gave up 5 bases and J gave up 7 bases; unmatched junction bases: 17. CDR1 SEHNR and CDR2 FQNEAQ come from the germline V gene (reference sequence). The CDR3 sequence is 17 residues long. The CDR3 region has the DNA TGTGCCAGCAGCCCATCCACCGGGACAGATAGGAGGAATGAGCAGTTCTTC. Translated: CASSPSTGTDRRNEQFF.

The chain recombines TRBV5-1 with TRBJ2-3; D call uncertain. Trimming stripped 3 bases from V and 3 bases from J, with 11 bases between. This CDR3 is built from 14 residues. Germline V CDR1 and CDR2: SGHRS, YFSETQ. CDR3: CASSWQSGTDTQYF. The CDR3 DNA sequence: TGCGCCAGCAGCTGGCAATCCGGGACAGATACGCAGTATTTT.

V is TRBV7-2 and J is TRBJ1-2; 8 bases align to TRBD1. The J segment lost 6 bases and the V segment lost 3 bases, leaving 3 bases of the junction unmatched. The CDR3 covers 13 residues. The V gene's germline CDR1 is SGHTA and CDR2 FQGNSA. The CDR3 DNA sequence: TGTGCCAGCAGCTTGGGGACAGGCGATGGCTACACCTTC. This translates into CASSLGTGDGYTF.

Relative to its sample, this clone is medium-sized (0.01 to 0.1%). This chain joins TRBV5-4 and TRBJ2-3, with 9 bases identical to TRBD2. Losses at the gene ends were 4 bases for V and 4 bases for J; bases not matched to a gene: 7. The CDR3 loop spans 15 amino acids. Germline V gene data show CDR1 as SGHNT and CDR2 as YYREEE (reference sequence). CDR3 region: CASSPRASGADTQYF. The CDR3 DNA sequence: TGTGCCAGCAGCCCACGGGCTAGCGGGGCAGATACGCAGTATTTT.

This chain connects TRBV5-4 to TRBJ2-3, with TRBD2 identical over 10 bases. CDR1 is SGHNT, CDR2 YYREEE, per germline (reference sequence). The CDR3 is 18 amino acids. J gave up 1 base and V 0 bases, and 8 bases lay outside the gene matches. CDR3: CASSLGPSGGAGTDTQYF. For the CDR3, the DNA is TGTGCCAGCAGCTTGGGGCCGAGCGGGGGGGCAGGCACAGATACGCAGTATTTT.

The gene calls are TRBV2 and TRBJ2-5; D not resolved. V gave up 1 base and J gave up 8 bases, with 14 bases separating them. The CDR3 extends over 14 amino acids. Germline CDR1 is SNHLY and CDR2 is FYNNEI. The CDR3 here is CASSEGRPRYTQYF. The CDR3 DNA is TGTGCCAGCAGTGAAGGGAGACCTAGATATACCCAGTACTTC.

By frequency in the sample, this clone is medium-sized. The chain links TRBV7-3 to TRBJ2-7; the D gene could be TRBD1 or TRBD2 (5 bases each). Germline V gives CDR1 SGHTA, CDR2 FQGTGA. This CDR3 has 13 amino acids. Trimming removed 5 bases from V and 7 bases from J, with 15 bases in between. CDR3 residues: CASSPRGWGEQYF. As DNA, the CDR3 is TGTGCCAGCAGCCCGCGCGGGTGGGGGGAGCAGTACTTC.

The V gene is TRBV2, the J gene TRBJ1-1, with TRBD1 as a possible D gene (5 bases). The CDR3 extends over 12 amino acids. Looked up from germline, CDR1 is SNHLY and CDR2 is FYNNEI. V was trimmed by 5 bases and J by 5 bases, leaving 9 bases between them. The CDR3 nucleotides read TGTGCCAGCAGTCGAAGGGGTACTGAAGCTTTCTTT. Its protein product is CASSRRGTEAFF.

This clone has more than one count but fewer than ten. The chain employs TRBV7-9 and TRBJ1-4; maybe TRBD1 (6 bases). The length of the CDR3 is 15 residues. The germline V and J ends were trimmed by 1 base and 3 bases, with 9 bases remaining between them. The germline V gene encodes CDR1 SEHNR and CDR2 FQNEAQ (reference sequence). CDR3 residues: CASSLEGGANEKLFF. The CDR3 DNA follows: TGTGCCAGCAGCTTAGAAGGGGGGGCTAATGAAAAACTGTTTTTT.

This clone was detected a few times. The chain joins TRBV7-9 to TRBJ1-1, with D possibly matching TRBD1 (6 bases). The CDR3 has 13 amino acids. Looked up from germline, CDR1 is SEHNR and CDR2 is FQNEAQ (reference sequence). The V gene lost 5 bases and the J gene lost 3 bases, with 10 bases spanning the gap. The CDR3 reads CASSLSGDTEAFF. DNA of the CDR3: TGTGCCAGCAGCCTTTCAGGGGACACTGAAGCTTTCTTT. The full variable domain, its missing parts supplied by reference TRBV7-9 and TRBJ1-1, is DTGVSQNPRHKITKRGQNVTFRCDPISEHNRLYWYRQTLGQGPEFLTYFQNEAQLEKSRLLSDRFSAERPKGSFSTLEIQRTEQGDSAMYLCASSLSGDTEAFFGQGTRLTVV.

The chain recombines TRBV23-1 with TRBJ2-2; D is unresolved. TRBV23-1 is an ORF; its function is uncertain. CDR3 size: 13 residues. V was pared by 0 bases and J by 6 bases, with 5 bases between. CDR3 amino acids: CASSQSRPGELFF. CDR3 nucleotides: TGCGCCAGCAGTCAATCAAGGCCCGGGGAGCTGTTTTTT.

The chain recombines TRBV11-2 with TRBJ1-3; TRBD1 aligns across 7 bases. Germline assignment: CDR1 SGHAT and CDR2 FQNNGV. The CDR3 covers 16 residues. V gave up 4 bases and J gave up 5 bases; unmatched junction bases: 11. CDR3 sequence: CASSYPPGGERNTIYF. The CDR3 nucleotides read TGTGCCAGCAGCTACCCCCCAGGGGGTGAACGAAACACCATATATTTT.

CDR3 residues: CASSPGRDSGNTIYF. For the CDR3, the DNA is TGTGCCAGCTCACCAGGCAGGGACTCTGGAAACACCATATATTTT. This chain uses TRBV18 with TRBJ1-3; tentatively, D is TRBD1 (5 bases). Trimming removed 2 bases at V and 0 bases at J, with 8 bases between. The germline gives CDR1 KGHSH, CDR2 LQKENI. The CDR3 contains 15 residues.

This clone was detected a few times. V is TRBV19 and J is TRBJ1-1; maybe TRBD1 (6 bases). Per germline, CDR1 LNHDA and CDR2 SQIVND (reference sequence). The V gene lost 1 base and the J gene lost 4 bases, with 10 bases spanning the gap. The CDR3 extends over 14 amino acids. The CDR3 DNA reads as TGTGCCAGTAGTATAGGAAACAGGGTCACTGAAGCTTTCTTT. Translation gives CASSIGNRVTEAFF.

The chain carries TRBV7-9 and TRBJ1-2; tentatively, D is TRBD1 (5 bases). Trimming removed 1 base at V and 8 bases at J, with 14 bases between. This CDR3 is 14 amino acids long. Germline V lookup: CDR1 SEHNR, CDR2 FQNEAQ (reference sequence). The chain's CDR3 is CASSLGPGFDGYTF. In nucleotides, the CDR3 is TGTGCCAGCAGCTTAGGTCCAGGGTTTGACGGCTACACCTTC.

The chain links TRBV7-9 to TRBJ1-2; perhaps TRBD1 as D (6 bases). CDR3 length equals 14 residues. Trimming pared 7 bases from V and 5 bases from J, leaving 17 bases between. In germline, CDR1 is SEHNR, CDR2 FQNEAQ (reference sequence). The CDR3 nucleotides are TGTGCCAGCACTCTGGGGGCCCAGAGGTATGGCTACACCTTC. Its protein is CASTLGAQRYGYTF.

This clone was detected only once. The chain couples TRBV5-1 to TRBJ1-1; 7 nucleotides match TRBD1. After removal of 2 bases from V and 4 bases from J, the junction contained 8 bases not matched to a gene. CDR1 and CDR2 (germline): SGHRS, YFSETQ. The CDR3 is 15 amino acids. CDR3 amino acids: CASSFTGELGTEAFF. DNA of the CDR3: TGCGCCAGCAGCTTTACAGGGGAATTAGGCACTGAAGCTTTCTTT.

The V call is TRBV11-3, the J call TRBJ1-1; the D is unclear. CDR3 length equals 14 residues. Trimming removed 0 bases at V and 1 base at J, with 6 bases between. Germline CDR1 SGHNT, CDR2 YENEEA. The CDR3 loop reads CASSLDGPNTEAFF. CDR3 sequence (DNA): TGTGCCAGCAGCTTAGATGGACCGAACACTGAAGCTTTCTTT.

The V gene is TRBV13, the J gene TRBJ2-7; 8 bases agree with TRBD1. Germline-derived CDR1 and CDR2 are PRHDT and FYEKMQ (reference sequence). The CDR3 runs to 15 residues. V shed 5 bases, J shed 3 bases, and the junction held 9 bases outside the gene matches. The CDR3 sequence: CASSLMGQALYEQYF. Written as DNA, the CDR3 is TGTGCCAGCAGCCTGATGGGACAGGCCCTCTACGAGCAGTACTTC.

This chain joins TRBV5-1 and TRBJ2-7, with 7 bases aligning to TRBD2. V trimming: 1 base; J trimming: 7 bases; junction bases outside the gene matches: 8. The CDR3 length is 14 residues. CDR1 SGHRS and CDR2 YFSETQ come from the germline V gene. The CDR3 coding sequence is TGCGCCAGCAGCTTGTACGGGGGGACGGGAGAGCAGTACTTC. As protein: CASSLYGGTGEQYF.

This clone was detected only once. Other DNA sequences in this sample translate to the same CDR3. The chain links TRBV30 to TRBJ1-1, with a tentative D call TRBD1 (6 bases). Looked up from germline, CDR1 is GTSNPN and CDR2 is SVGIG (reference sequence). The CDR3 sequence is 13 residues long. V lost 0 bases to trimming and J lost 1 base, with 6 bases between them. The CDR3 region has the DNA TGTGCCTGGAGTGTACAGGGGAACACTGAAGCTTTCTTT. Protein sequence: CAWSVQGNTEAFF.

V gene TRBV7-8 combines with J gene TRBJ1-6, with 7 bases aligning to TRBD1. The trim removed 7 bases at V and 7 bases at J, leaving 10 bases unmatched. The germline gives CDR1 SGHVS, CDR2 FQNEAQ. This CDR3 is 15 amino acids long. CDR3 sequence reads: CASTPPGGGNSPLHF. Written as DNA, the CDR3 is TGTGCCAGCACCCCCCCAGGGGGGGGAAATTCACCCCTCCACTTT.

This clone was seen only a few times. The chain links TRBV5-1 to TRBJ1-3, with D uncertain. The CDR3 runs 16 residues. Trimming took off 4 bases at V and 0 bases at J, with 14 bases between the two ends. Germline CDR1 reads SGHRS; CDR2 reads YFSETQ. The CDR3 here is CASSHRTGASGNTIYF. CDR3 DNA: TGCGCCAGCAGCCACCGGACGGGAGCCTCTGGAAACACCATATATTTT.

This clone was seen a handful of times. The CDR3 DNA is TGTGCCAGCGGACATCTTAGCAATCAGCCCCAGCATTTT. It yields the protein CASGHLSNQPQHF. The chain recombines TRBV6-1 with TRBJ1-5, with D perhaps matching TRBD1 (5 bases). The CDR3 contains 13 residues. CDR1 MNHNS and CDR2 SASEGT come from the germline V gene. Trimming took 8 bases from V and 0 from J, leaving 8 bases between them.

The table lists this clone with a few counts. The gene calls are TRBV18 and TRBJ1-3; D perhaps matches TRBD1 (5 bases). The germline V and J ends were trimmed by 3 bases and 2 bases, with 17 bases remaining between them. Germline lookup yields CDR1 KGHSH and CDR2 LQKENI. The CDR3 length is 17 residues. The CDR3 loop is CASSPLTRGSTGNTIYF. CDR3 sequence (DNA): TGTGCCAGCTCACCTCTAACAAGGGGCTCCACTGGAAACACCATATATTTT.

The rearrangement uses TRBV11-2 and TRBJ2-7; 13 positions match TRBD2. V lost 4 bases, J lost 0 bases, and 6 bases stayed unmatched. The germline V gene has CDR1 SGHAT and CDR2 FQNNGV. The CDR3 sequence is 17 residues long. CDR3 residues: CASSSLGLAGRSYEQYF. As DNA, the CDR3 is TGTGCCAGCAGCTCCCTGGGACTAGCGGGGCGCTCCTACGAGCAGTACTTC.

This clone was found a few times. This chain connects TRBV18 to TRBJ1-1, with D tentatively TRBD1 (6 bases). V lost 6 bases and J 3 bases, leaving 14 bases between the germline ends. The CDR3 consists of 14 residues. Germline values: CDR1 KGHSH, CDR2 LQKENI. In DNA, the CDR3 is TGTGCCAGCTCCCCCAGGGGCGCATACACTGAAGCTTTCTTT. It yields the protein CASSPRGAYTEAFF.

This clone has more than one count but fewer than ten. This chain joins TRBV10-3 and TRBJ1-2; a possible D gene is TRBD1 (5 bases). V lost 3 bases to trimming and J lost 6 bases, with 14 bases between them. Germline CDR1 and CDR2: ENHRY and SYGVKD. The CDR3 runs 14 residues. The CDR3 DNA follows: TGTGCCATCAGTGAAGAAGCAGGGATAGATGGCTACACCTTC. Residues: CAISEEAGIDGYTF.

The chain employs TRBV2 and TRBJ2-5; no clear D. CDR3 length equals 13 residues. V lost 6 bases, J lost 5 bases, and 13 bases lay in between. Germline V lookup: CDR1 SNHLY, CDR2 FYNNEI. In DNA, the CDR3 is TGTGCCAGCAGACGTCAAGAAAGGGAGACCCAGTACTTC. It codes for CASRRQERETQYF.